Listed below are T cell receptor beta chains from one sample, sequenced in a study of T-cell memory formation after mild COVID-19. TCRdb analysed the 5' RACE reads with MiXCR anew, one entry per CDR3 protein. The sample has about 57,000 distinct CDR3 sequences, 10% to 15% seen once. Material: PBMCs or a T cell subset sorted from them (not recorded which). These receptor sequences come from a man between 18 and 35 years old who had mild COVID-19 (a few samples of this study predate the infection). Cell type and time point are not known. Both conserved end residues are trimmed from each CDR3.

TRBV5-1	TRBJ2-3	ASRRGTDTQY
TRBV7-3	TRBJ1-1	ASSANTGTSEAF
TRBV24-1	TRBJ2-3	ATSDTTGAGTDTQY
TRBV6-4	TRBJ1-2	ASSQGRGYGYT
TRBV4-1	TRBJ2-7	ASSQGRVAVTSYEQY
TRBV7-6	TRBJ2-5	ASSLHGEETQY
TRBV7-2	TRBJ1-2	ASSLAYSGARPYGYT
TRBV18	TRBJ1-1	ASSLDREGQAF
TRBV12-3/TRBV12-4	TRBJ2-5	ASSLPTTQETQY
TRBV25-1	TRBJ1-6	ASSEGTYNSPLH
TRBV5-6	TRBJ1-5	ASSSQTVPNQPQH
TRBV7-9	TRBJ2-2	ASSSGQIFTGELF
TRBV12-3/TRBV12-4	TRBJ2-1	ASSLRSGGVDEQF
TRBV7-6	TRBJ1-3	ASSPGGSGNTIY
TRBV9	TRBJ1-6	ASSAWGLSDSPLH
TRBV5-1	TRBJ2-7	ASSSDSSYEQY
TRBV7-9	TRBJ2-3	ASSSRGPDTQY
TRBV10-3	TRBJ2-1	AISRTSGGGGDNEQF
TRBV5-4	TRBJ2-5	ASSLRQRGETQY
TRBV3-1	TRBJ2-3	ASSQVVAGDTQY
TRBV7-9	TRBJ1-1	ASSPGGQGSATEAF
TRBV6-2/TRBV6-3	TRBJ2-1	ASSYAISPRVIYEQF
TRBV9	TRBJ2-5	ASSASGGKETQY
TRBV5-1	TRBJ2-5	ASSALGTQETQY
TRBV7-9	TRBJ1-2	ASSEQVYGYT
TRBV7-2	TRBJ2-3	ASSPYRGTTDTQY
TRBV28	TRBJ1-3	ASSNRGHGNTIY
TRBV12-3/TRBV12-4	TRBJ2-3	ASSSEQGAGDTQY
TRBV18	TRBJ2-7	ASSPGTGGDEQY
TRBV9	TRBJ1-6	ASSVGSDMGNSPLH
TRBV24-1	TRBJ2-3	ATASGTVVDTQY
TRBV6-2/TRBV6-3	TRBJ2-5	ASSQGWETQY